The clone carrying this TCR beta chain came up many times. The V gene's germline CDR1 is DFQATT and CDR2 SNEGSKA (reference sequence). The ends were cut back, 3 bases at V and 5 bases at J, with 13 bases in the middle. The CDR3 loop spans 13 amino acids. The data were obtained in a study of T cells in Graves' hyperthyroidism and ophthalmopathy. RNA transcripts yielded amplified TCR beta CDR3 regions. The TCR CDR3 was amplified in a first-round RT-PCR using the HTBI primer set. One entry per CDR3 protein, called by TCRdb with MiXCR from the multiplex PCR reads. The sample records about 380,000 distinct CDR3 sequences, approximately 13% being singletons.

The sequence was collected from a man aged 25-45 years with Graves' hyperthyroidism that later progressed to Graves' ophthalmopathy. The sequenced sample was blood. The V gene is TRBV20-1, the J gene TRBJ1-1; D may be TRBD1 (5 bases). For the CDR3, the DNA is TGCAGTGCTAGTAAGGCCCCAGGGACTGAAGCTTTCTTT. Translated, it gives CSASKAPGTEAFF.